This T cell receptor beta chain was captured by sequencing in a study of graft-versus-host responses after intestinal transplantation. General observations from the study: Patients who carried graft-donor T cell macrochimerism also had high graft-versus-host to host-versus-graft clonal ratios in their allografts. Recipient marrow contained GvH clones, some of which appeared first in ileum or blood. The highest levels of circulating GvH clones went along with early declines in HvG clones after transplant.

This CDR3 region has 14 residues. The ends lost 1 base at V and 4 bases at J; junction bases unmatched: 4. Germline V CDR1 and CDR2: SGHNT, YYREEE (reference sequence). Points on this clone: Its matching antigen is unknown.

Some clones are missing from TCRdb's copy, which holds only in-frame ones; the method was immunoSEQ multiplex PCR. The sample lists approximately 90,000 clones; less than 90% were seen once. This clonotype originated in a human donor who was the organ donor for an intestinal transplant. The sequencing used unstimulated CD4+ T cells sorted from spleen or lymph node cells, collected before transplant. The chain uses TRBV5-4 and TRBJ2-5, with TRBD2 matching over 7 bases. This CDR3 reads CASSLREGRETQYF. For the CDR3, the DNA is TGTGCCAGCAGCTTGAGGGAGGGCCGAGAGACCCAGTACTTC.